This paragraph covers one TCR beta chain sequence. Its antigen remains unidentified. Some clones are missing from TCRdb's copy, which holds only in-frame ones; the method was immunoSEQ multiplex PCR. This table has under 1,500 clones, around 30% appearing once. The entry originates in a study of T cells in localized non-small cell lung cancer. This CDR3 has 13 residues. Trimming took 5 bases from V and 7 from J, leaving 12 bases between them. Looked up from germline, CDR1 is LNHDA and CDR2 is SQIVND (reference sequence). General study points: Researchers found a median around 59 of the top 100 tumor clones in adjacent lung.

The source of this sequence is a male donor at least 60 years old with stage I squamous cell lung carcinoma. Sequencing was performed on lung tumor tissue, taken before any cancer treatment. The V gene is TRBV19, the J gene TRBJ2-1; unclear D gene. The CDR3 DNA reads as TGTGCCAGTAGTGACAACTTAGTAAATGAGCAGTTCTTC. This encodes CASSDNLVNEQFF.